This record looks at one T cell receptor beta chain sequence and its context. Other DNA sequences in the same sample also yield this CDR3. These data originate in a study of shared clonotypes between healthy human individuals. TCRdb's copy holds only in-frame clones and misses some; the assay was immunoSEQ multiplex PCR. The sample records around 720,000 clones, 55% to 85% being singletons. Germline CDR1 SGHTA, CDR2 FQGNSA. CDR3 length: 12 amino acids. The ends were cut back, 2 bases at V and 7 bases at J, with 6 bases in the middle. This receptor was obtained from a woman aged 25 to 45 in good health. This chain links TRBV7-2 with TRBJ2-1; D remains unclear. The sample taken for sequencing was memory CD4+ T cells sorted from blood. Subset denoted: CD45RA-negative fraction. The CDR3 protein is CASSLIGNEQFF. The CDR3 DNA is TGTGCCAGCAGCTTAATTGGGAATGAGCAGTTCTTC. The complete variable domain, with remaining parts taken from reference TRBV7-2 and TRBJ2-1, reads GAGVSQSPSNKVTEKGKDVELRCDPISGHTALYWYRQSLGQGLEFLIYFQGNSAPDKSGLPSDRFSAERTGGSVSTLTIQRTQQEDSAVYLCASSLIGNEQFFGPGTRLTVL.